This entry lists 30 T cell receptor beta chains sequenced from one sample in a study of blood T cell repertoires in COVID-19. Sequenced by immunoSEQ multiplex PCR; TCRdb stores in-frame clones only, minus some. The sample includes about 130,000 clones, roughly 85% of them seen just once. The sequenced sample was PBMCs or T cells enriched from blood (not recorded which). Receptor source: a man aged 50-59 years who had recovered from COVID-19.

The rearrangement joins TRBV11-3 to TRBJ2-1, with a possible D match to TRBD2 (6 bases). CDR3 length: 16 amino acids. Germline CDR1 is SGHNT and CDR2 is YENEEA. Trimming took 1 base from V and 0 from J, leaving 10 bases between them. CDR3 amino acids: CASSLAGDGSYNEQFF. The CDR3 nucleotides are TGTGCCAGCAGCTTAGCGGGGGATGGCTCCTACAATGAGCAGTTCTTC.

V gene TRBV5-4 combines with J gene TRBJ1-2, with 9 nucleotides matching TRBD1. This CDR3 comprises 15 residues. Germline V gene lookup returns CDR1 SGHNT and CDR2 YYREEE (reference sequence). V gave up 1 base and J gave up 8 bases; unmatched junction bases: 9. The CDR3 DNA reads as TGTGCCAGCAGCTTGTTCTACGACAGGGGGGACGGCTACACCTTC. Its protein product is CASSLFYDRGDGYTF.

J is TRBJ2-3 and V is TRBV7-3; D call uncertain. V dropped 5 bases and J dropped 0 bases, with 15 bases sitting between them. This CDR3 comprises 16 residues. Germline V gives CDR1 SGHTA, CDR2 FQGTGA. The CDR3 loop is CASSPLAGFSTDTQYF. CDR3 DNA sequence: TGTGCCAGCAGCCCCTTGGCAGGCTTTAGCACAGATACGCAGTATTTT. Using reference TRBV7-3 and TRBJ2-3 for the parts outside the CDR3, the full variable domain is GAGVSQTPSNKVTEKGKYVELRCDPISGHTALYWYRQSLGQGPEFLIYFQGTGAADDSGLPNDRFFAVRPEGSVSTLKIQRTERGDSAVYLCASSPLAGFSTDTQYFGPGTRLTVL.

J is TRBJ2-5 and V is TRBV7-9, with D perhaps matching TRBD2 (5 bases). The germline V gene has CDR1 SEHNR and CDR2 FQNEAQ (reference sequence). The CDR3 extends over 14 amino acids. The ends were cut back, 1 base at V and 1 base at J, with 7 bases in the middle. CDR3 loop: CASSLGTFQETQYF. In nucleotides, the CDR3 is TGTGCCAGCAGCTTAGGGACTTTCCAAGAGACCCAGTACTTC.

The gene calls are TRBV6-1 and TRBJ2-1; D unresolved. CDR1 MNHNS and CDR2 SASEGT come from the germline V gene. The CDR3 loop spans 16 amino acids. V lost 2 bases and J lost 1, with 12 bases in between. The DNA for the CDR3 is TGTGCCAGCAGTGAAATCTTCCTAGATTCCTACAATGAGCAGTTCTTC. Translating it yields CASSEIFLDSYNEQFF.

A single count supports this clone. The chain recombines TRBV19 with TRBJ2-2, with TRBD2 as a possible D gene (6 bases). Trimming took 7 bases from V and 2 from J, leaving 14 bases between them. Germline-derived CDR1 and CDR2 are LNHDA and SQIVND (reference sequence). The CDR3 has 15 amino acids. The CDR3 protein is CASIDRETNTGELFF. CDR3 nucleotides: TGTGCCAGTATCGACCGGGAGACAAACACCGGGGAGCTGTTTTTT. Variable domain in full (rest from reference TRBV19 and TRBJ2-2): DGGITQSPKYLFRKEGQNVTLSCEQNLNHDAMYWYRQDPGQGLRLIYYSQIVNDFQKGDIAEGYSVSREKKESFPLTVTSAQKNPTAFYLCASIDRETNTGELFFGEGSRLTVL.

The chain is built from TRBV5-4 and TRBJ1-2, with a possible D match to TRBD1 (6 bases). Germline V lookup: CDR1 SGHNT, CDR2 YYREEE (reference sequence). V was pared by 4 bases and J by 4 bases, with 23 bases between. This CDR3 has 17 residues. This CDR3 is CASSRPDGQREAYGYTF. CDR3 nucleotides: TGTGCCAGCAGCCGACCGGACGGACAGCGGGAGGCCTATGGCTACACCTTC.

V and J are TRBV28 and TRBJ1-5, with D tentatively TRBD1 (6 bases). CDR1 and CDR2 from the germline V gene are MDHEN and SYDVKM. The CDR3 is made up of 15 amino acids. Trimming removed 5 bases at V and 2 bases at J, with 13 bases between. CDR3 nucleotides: TGTGCCAGCAGTCCTACAGGGAGTGGCAATCAGCCCCAGCATTTT. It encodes CASSPTGSGNQPQHF. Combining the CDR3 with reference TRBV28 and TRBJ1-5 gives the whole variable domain DVKVTQSSRYLVKRTGEKVFLECVQDMDHENMFWYRQDPGLGLRLIYFSYDVKMKEKGDIPEGYSVSREKKERFSLILESASTNQTSMYLCASSPTGSGNQPQHFGDGTRLSIL.

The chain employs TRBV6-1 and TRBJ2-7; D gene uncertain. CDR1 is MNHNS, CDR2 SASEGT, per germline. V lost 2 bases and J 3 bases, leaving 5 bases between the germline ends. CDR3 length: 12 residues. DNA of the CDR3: TGTGCCAGCAGTGAATTTAACTACGAGCAGTACTTC. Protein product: CASSEFNYEQYF.

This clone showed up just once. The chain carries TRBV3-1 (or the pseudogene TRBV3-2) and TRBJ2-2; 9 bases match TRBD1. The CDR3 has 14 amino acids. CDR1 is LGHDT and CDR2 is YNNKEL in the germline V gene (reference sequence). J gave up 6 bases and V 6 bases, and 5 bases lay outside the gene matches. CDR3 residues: CASRRQGDAGELFF. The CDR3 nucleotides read TGTGCCAGCAGGCGACAGGGGGATGCCGGGGAGCTGTTTTTT.

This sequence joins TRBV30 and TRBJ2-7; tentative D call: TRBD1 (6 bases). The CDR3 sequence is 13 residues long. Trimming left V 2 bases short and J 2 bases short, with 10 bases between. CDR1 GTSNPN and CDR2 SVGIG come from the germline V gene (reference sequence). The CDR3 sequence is CAWSKGGPYEQYV. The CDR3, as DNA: TGTGCCTGGAGTAAAGGGGGACCCTACGAGCAGTACGTC.

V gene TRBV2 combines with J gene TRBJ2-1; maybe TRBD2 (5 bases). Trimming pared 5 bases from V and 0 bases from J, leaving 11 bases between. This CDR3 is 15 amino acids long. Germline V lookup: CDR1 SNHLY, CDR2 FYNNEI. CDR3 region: CASSLSESSYNEQFF. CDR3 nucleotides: TGTGCCAGCAGTCTTAGCGAGAGCTCCTACAATGAGCAGTTCTTC.

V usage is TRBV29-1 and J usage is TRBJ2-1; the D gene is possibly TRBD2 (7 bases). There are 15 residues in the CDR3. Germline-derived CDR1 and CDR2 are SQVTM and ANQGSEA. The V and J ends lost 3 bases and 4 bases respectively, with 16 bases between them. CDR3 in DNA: TGCAGCGTTGAGGGAAAGGGGGGGCATTACAATGAGCAGTTCTTC. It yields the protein CSVEGKGGHYNEQFF.

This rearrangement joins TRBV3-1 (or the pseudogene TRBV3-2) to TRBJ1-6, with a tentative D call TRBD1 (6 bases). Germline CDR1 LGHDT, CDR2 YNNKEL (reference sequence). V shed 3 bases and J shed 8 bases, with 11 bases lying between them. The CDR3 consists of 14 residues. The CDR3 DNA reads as TGTGCCAGCAGCCATACAGGGAAGGATTCACCCCTCCACTTT. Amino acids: CASSHTGKDSPLHF.

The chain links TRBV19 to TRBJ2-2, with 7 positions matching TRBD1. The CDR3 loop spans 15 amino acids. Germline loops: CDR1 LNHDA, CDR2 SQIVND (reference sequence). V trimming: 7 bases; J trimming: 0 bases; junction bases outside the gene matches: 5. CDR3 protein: CASKPGTANTGELFF. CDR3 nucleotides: TGTGCCAGTAAACCCGGGACAGCGAACACCGGGGAGCTGTTTTTT.

CDR3 sequence (DNA): TGCGCCAGCAGTCTCCGGGATTTCTCCTACGAGCAGTACTTC. Encoded protein: CASSLRDFSYEQYF. V and J are TRBV5-1 and TRBJ2-7, with D possibly matching TRBD2 (5 bases). Looked up from germline, CDR1 is SGHRS and CDR2 is YFSETQ. The CDR3 length is 14 residues. The germline V and J ends were trimmed by 5 bases and 0 bases, with 12 bases remaining between them.

CDR3 protein: CASNFRGPNEKLFF. The CDR3 coding sequence is TGTGCCAGCAACTTCAGGGGGCCTAATGAAAAACTGTTTTTT. The J gene is TRBJ1-4, the V gene TRBV6-5; 8 bases map to TRBD1. CDR1 and CDR2 (germline): MNHEY, SVGAGI. The CDR3 covers 14 residues. Losses at the gene ends were 7 bases for V and 3 bases for J; bases not matched to a gene: 4.

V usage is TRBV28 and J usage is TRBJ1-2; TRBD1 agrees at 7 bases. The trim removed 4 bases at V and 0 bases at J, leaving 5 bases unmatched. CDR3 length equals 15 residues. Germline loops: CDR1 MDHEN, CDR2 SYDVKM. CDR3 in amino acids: CASSSQGVANYGYTF. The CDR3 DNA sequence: TGTGCCAGCAGTTCTCAGGGGGTAGCTAACTATGGCTACACCTTC.

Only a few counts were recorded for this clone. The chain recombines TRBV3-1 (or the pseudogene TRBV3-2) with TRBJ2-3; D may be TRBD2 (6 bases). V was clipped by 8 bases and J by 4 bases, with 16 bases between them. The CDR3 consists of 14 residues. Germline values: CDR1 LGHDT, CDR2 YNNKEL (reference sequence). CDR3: CASGGIGLADTQYF. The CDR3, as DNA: TGTGCCAGCGGAGGGATAGGGCTCGCAGATACGCAGTATTTT.

CDR3 DNA: TGTGCCAGCAGCTTAGGAGGGACACCCCGGAACACTGAAGCTTTCTTT. Translation gives CASSLGGTPRNTEAFF. The chain combines TRBV11-2 with TRBJ1-1; D may be TRBD1 (6 bases). V lost 1 base and J 1 base, leaving 13 bases between the germline ends. CDR1 is SGHAT, CDR2 FQNNGV, per germline. This CDR3 has 16 amino acids.

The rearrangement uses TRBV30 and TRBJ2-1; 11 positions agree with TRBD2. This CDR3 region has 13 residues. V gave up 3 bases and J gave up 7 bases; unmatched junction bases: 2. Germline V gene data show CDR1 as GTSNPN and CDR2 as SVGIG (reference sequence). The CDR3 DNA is TGTGCCTGGAGGACTAGCGGGACGAATGAGCAGTTCTTC. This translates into CAWRTSGTNEQFF.

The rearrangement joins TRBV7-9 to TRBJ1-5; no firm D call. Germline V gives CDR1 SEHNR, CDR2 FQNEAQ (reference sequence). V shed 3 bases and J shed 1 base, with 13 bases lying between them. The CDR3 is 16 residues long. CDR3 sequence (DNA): TGTGCCAGCAGCTTCGGACTGGGCGGGAGCAATCAGCCCCAGCATTTT. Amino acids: CASSFGLGGSNQPQHF. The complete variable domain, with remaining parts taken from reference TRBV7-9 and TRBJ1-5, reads DTGVSQNPRHKITKRGQNVTFRCDPISEHNRLYWYRQTLGQGPEFLTYFQNEAQLEKSRLLSDRFSAERPKGSFSTLEIQRTEQGDSAMYLCASSFGLGGSNQPQHFGDGTRLSIL.

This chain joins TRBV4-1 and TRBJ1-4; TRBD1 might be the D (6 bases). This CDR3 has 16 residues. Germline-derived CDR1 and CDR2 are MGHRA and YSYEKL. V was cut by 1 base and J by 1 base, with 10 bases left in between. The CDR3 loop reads CASSQVNRVTNEKLFF. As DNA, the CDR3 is TGCGCCAGCAGCCAAGTGAACAGGGTAACTAATGAAAAACTGTTTTTT.

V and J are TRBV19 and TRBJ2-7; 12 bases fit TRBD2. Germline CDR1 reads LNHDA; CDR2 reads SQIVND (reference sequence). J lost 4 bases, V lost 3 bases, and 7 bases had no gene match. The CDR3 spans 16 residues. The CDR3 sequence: CASSIRTSGNGYEQYF. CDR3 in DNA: TGTGCCAGTAGTATTAGGACTAGCGGGAATGGATACGAGCAGTACTTC.

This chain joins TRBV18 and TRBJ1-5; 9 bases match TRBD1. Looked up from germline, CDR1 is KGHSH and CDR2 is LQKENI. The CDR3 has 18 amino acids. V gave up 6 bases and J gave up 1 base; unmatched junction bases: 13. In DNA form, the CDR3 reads TGTGCCAGCTCCACCGGGACAGGGTGGAGGGGAAGCAATCAGCCCCAGCATTTT. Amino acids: CASSTGTGWRGSNQPQHF.

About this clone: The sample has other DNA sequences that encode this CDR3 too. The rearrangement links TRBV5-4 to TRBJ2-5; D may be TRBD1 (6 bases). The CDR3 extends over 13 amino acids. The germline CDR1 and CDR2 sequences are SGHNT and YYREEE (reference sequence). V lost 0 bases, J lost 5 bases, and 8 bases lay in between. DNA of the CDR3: TGTGCCAGCAGCTTGGGGGGGCTGGAGACCCAGTACTTC. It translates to CASSLGGLETQYF.

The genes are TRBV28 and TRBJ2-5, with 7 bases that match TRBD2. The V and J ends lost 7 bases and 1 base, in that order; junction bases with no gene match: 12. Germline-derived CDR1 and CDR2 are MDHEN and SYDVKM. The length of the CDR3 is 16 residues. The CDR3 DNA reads TGTGCCAGCACCACCGCGGACTTAGCGGGCCAAGAGACCCAGTACTTC. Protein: CASTTADLAGQETQYF.

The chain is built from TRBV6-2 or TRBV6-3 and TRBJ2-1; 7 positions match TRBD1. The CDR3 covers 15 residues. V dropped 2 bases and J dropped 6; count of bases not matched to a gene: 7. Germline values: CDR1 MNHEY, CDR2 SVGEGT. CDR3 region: CASSYPGQVGNEQFF. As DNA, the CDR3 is TGTGCCAGCAGTTACCCTGGACAGGTAGGCAATGAGCAGTTCTTC.

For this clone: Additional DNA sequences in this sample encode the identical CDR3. CDR3 nucleotide sequence: TGTGCCAGCAGCCAAGCGGCCGGGGGGGAGACCCAGTACTTC. Translated: CASSQAAGGETQYF. The chain carries TRBV3-1 (or the pseudogene TRBV3-2) and TRBJ2-5, with TRBD2 matching 7 bases. The CDR3 is 14 residues long. After removal of 1 base from V and 5 bases from J, the junction contained 4 bases not matched to a gene. From germline, CDR1 is LGHDT and CDR2 YNNKEL (reference sequence).

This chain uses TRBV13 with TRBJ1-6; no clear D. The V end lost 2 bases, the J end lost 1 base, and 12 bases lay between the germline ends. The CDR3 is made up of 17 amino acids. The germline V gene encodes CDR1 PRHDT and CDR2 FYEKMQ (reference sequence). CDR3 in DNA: TGTGCCAGCAGCTTATTTCTGGGGAGTTCCTATAATTCACCCCTCCACTTT. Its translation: CASSLFLGSSYNSPLHF.